A selection of T cell receptor beta chains follows, all from one sample in a study of prognosis after radiotherapy for stage I lung cancer. One entry per CDR3 protein, called by TCRdb with MiXCR from the multiplex PCR reads. The table has some 14,000 distinct CDR3 sequences, roughly 49% seen once. Sequencing used PBMCs, obtained before or after stereotactic body radiation therapy (not recorded which). The receptor set was obtained from a donor aged 50 or older with non-small cell lung cancer. The CDR3 runs from the conserved cysteine through the conserved F or W.

J	V	CDR3
TRBJ2-3	TRBV7-8	CASIFWQGITDTQYF
TRBJ1-2	TRBV11-2	CASSPSGQGFGYTF
TRBJ1-2	TRBV7-2	CASSATTNYGYTF
TRBJ2-1	TRBV7-3	CVSSLNPRGGADEQFF
TRBJ1-2	TRBV7-9	CASSRRDYGYTF
TRBJ1-1	TRBV5-1	CASSLGQGWNTEAFF
TRBJ2-7	TRBV3-1	CASSPYGQGGEQYF
TRBJ2-7	TRBV19	CASSTSGDQDEQYF
TRBJ2-7	TRBV6-5	CASSLGGRGNEQYF
TRBJ2-3	TRBV4-1	CASSQETDTQYF
TRBJ1-5	TRBV28	CASTAGEQPQHF
TRBJ2-7	TRBV2	CASLRDGWYEQYF
TRBJ2-2	TRBV2	CASSEGQVMPGELFF
TRBJ2-7	TRBV2	CASIDRSGDFEQYF
TRBJ2-5	TRBV5-4	CASSLTSGSLHGTQYF